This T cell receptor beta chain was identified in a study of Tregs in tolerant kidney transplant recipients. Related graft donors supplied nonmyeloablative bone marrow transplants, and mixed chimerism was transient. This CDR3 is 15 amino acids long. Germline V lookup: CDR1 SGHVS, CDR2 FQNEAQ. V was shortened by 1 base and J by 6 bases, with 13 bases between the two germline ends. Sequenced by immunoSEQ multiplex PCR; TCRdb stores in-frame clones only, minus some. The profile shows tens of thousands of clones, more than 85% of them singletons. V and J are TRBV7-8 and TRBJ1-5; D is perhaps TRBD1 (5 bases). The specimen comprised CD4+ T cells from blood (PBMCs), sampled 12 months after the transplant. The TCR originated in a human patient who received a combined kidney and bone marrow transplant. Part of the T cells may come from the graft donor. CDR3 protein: CASSLVGEPGQPQHF. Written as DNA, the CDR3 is TGTGCCAGCAGCTTAGTAGGGGAACCGGGTCAGCCCCAGCATTTT.